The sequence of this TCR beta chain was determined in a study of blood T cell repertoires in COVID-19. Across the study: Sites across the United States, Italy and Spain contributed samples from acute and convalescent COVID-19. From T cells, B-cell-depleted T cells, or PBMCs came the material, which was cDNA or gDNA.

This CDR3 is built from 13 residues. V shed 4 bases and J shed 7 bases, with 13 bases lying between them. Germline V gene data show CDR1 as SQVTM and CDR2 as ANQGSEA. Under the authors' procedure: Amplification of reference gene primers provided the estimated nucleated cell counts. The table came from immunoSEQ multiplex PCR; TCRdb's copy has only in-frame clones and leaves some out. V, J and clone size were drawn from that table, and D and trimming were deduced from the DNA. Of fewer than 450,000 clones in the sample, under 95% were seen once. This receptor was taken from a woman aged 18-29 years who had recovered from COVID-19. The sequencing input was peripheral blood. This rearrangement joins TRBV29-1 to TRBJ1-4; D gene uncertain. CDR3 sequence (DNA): TGCAGCGTTGTCCTGCCCCTAGGTGAAAAACTGTTTTTT. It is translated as CSVVLPLGEKLFF. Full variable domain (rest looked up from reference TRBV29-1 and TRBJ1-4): SAVISQKPSRDICQRGTSLTIQCQVDSQVTMMFWYRQQPGQSLTLIATANQGSEATYESGFVIDKFPISRPNLTFSTLTVSNMSPEDSSIYLCSVVLPLGEKLFFGSGTQLSVL.